Below, 21 T cell receptor beta chains from the same sample are listed, as sequenced in a study of regulatory T cells in long-lasting Graves disease. The time point denotes: persistent/refractory GD, antithyroid drugs over 5 years with positive TRAb. Construction of the TCR library relied on RNA isolated from PBMCs. Investigators prepared the TCR beta libraries by applying iRepertoire HTBI primers and Arm-PCR of CDR3 regions. TCRdb passed the multiplex PCR reads through MiXCR, listing each CDR3 protein once. The table shows about 470,000 distinct CDR3 sequences, with roughly 20% occurring only once. The sample consisted of peripheral blood mononuclear cells (PBMCs), taken when the disease was refractory, from a patient treated with antithyroid drugs. Every receptor here comes from a female donor with Graves disease.

The V gene is TRBV3-1, the J gene TRBJ2-7, with D uncertain. Trimming stripped 6 bases from V and 1 base from J, with 7 bases between. The CDR3 consists of 12 residues. The germline CDR1 and CDR2 sequences are LGHDT and YNNKEL (reference sequence). CDR3 in DNA: TGTGCCAGCAGGACCCTATCCTACGAGCAGTACTTC. Residues: CASRTLSYEQYF.

The rearrangement uses TRBV6-1 and TRBJ2-4, with TRBD2 matching over 12 bases. Losses at the gene ends were 6 bases for V and 7 bases for J; bases not matched to a gene: 4. This CDR3 has 14 residues. Germline V gives CDR1 MNHNS, CDR2 SASEGT. CDR3 region: CASRPSGRANIQYF. CDR3 bases: TGTGCCAGCAGACCTAGCGGGAGGGCCAACATTCAGTACTTC.

About this clonotype: A read error is possible here, since a much larger clone lies one base away. The chain combines TRBV7-2 with TRBJ2-5; tentatively, D is TRBD2 (6 bases). This CDR3 spans 15 amino acids. V dropped 3 bases and J dropped 10 bases, with 21 bases sitting between them. The germline V gene has CDR1 SGHTA and CDR2 FQGNSA. CDR3 DNA: TGTGCCAGCAGCTTGAATAGGAGGGAGTGGAACGACCAGTACTTC. Translation gives CASSLNRREWNDQYF.

This chain joins TRBV4-2 and TRBJ2-7; 9 bases line up with TRBD2. The ends lost 4 bases at V and 2 bases at J; junction bases unmatched: 6. CDR3 length: 15 amino acids. The germline V gene has CDR1 LGHNA and CDR2 YNFKEQ. The DNA of the CDR3 is TGTGCCAGCAGCCCGCGACTAGCGGAGACCTACGAGCAGTACTTC. It encodes CASSPRLAETYEQYF.

This clonotype was counted many times. The chain carries TRBV28 and TRBJ1-4; 9 nucleotides agree with TRBD1. V shed 3 bases, J shed 5 bases, and the junction held 1 base outside the gene matches. Germline V gene lookup returns CDR1 MDHEN and CDR2 SYDVKM. The CDR3 has 14 amino acids. CDR3 DNA sequence: TGTGCCAGCAGTTTCGGGACAGGGAATGAAAAACTGTTTTTT. Translating it yields CASSFGTGNEKLFF.

There are a few counts of this clonotype. The rearrangement uses TRBV7-9 and TRBJ2-7; D is unresolved. The V gene's germline CDR1 is SEHNR and CDR2 FQNEAQ (reference sequence). Trimming took 5 bases from V and 3 from J, leaving 8 bases between them. The CDR3 is made up of 12 amino acids. In DNA, the CDR3 is TGTGCCAGCAGCCCAAACGTCTACGAGCAGTACTTC. Protein product: CASSPNVYEQYF.

This clonotype was observed many times. The gene calls are TRBV20-1 and TRBJ1-2; D is undetermined. The V gene lost 5 bases and the J gene lost 4 bases, with 11 bases spanning the gap. CDR1 and CDR2 (germline): DFQATT, SNEGSKA (reference sequence). The CDR3 covers 12 residues. The CDR3 protein is CSAGNTVYGYTF. CDR3 nucleotide sequence: TGCAGTGCTGGGAACACTGTCTATGGCTACACCTTC.

This clonotype was observed a few times. The rearrangement uses TRBV7-9 and TRBJ2-3; 9 nucleotides agree with TRBD1. This CDR3 contains 15 residues. The trim removed 5 bases at V and 3 bases at J, leaving 6 bases unmatched. Germline CDR1 is SEHNR and CDR2 is FQNEAQ (reference sequence). The CDR3 DNA follows: TGTGCCAGCAGCCCGACAGGGGGATGGACAGATACGCAGTATTTT. This translates into CASSPTGGWTDTQYF.

The CDR3 coding sequence is TGCGCCAGCAGCTTGGTTATGGGGGCCTACGAGCAGTACTTC. Translated, it gives CASSLVMGAYEQYF. The genes are TRBV5-1 and TRBJ2-7; either TRBD1 or TRBD2 may supply D (5 bases each). CDR1 SGHRS and CDR2 YFSETQ come from the germline V gene. V shed 0 bases and J shed 2 bases, with 9 bases lying between them. The CDR3 is 14 amino acids. Filled out from reference TRBV5-1 and TRBJ2-7, the complete variable domain reads KAGVTQTPRYLIKTRGQQVTLSCSPISGHRSVSWYQQTPGQGLQFLFEYFSETQRNKGNFPGRFSGRQFSNSRSEMNVSTLELGDSALYLCASSLVMGAYEQYFGPGTRLTVT.

With respect to this clonotype: This may be a read error, as it is one base from a much larger clone. The chain uses TRBV29-1 and TRBJ2-7, with a possible D match to TRBD2 (5 bases). The CDR3 runs 12 residues. Trimming shortened V by 3 bases and J by 2 bases, and 8 bases separated the two germline ends. Germline V gene sequence: CDR1 SQVTM, CDR2 ANQGSEA. The CDR3 DNA is TGCAGCGTTGAGGACGGGGCCTACGAGCAGTACTTC. This gives the protein CSVEDGAYEQYF.

In its sample, this clonotype was seen many times. V is TRBV15 and J is TRBJ1-2; D is perhaps TRBD1 (5 bases). V shed 0 bases and J shed 8 bases, with 13 bases lying between them. Per germline, CDR1 LNHNV and CDR2 YYDKDF (reference sequence). The CDR3 extends over 14 amino acids. Here the CDR3 reads CATSRDQGSGGYTF. DNA of the CDR3: TGTGCCACCAGCAGAGATCAGGGAAGTGGGGGCTACACCTTC.

On this clonotype: This sequence may be a read error, since a much larger clone differs from it by one base. The chain uses TRBV28 and TRBJ1-4; 9 bases align to TRBD1. The CDR3 sequence is 15 residues long. Germline lookup yields CDR1 MDHEN and CDR2 SYDVKM. CDR3 region: CVSSSSGTGSEKLFF. The CDR3 region has the DNA TGTGTCAGCAGTTCCTCCGGGACAGGGTCTGAAAAACTGTTTTTT.

The J gene is TRBJ1-1, the V gene TRBV5-1; D is perhaps TRBD1 (6 bases). The CDR3 loop spans 15 amino acids. Trimming shortened V by 0 bases and J by 4 bases, and 13 bases separated the two germline ends. Per germline, CDR1 SGHRS and CDR2 YFSETQ. The CDR3 here is CASSLVGGGSTEAFF. CDR3 sequence (DNA): TGCGCCAGCAGCTTGGTTGGAGGGGGAAGCACTGAAGCTTTCTTT.

The V and J genes are TRBV2 and TRBJ2-2, with 7 bases matching TRBD2. Trimming removed 7 bases from V and 0 bases from J; junction bases left unmatched: 5. The V gene's germline CDR1 is SNHLY and CDR2 FYNNEI. CDR3 length: 15 amino acids. The CDR3 nucleotides are TGTGCCAGCACTGCGGGAGTAGCGAACACCGGGGAGCTGTTTTTT. Residues: CASTAGVANTGELFF.

Many counts were recorded for this clonotype. The chain joins TRBV7-2 to TRBJ1-2, with TRBD1 matching over 8 bases. CDR1 is SGHTA and CDR2 is FQGNSA in the germline V gene. V lost 3 bases, J lost 3 bases, and 6 bases stayed unmatched. CDR3 length: 15 residues. As DNA, the CDR3 is TGTGCCAGCAGCTTTGCGCCAGGGGGCTACTATGGCTACACCTTC. Translating gives CASSFAPGGYYGYTF.

This chain uses TRBV6-2 or TRBV6-3 with TRBJ2-7; D is unclear. V was pared by 5 bases and J by 2 bases, with 10 bases between. Germline assignment: CDR1 MNHEY and CDR2 SVGEGT. The CDR3 runs to 13 residues. The CDR3 here is CASSAHPPYEQYF. The CDR3 coding sequence is TGTGCCAGCAGTGCCCATCCGCCCTACGAGCAGTACTTC.

The chain combines TRBV29-1 with TRBJ1-3; 10 bases line up with TRBD1. Trimming cost V 4 bases and J 4 bases; bases outside gene matches: 4. The CDR3 runs 14 residues. CDR1 is SQVTM, CDR2 ANQGSEA, per germline. CDR3 loop: CSVVGTGDGNTIYF. CDR3 nucleotides: TGCAGCGTTGTGGGGACAGGGGACGGAAACACCATATATTTT.

Note on this clonotype: This may come from a read error, since a much larger clone is one base off. V is TRBV18 and J is TRBJ1-1; D remains ambiguous. The CDR3 runs 13 residues. Germline assignment: CDR1 KGHSH and CDR2 LQKENI. CDR3 nucleotide sequence: TGTGCCAGCTCACCAAAGGAGAACACTGAAGCTCTCTTT. Protein: CASSPKENTEALF.

This clonotype occurred many times. This chain joins TRBV3-1 and TRBJ1-4; unclear D gene. The germline gives CDR1 LGHDT, CDR2 YNNKEL (reference sequence). This CDR3 contains 15 residues. V gave up 4 bases and J gave up 4 bases, with 13 bases separating them. The DNA for the CDR3 is TGTGCCAGCAGCCCGCGGGGAGGCAATAATGAAAAACTGTTTTTT. Translating gives CASSPRGGNNEKLFF.

There are many counts of this clonotype. V usage is TRBV6-1 and J usage is TRBJ1-1; D unresolved. CDR3 length: 13 amino acids. Germline V lookup: CDR1 MNHNS, CDR2 SASEGT. The V and J ends lost 5 bases and 2 bases respectively, with 9 bases between them. CDR3 protein: CASSRPANTEAFF. CDR3 nucleotides: TGTGCCAGCAGTCGACCCGCCAACACTGAAGCTTTCTTT.

V usage is TRBV7-3 and J usage is TRBJ2-2; 8 bases line up with TRBD2. V trimming: 5 bases; J trimming: 3 bases; junction bases outside the gene matches: 8. The CDR3 consists of 16 residues. Germline loops: CDR1 SGHTA, CDR2 FQGTGA. The CDR3 DNA reads TGTGCCAGCAGCCCGATTAGCGGGGAATACACCGGGGAGCTGTTTTTT. Its translation is CASSPISGEYTGELFF.